This T cell receptor (beta chain) was profiled in a study of blood T cell repertoires in COVID-19. From germline, CDR1 is ENHRY and CDR2 SYGVKD. Trimming took off 6 bases at V and 4 bases at J, with 12 bases between the two ends. The CDR3 runs to 13 residues. As processed by the authors: Estimated nucleated cell counts came from reference gene primer amplification. Assay: immunoSEQ multiplex PCR; the TCRdb copy retains only in-frame clones and omits some. D and trimming were read from the DNA, whereas the V and J calls and clone size are those reported in that table. The data show some 41,000 clones, 81% seen once.

Sequences were obtained from peripheral blood. The receptor was derived from a man aged 35 to 55 with active or convalescent COVID-19. The chain couples TRBV10-3 to TRBJ1-1; D is perhaps TRBD1 (5 bases). The CDR3: CAIREGLGTEAFF. The CDR3 DNA reads as TGTGCCATCAGGGAGGGGCTGGGCACTGAAGCTTTCTTT.